Listed here is a single TCR beta chain. Its target is not known. With 6 bases clipped from V and 4 bases from J, the junction kept 7 bases outside the gene matches. The germline CDR1 and CDR2 sequences are MNHNY and SVGAGI (reference sequence). CDR3 length: 14 amino acids. The source of the sample is a study of cytomegalovirus exposure and HLA in healthy donors. Study-wide context: Membership in the Caucasian-associated ancestry cluster was found for 81% of approximately 380 genotyped donors.

PCR amplification relied on 60 Vbeta primers (plus 13 Jbeta primers). Clones were read by immunoSEQ multiplex PCR, and TCRdb kept only the in-frame ones, dropping some. In the table there are roughly 100,000 clones, less than 90% of which are singletons. Study-wide results and limits: Testing in vitro showed three CMV-associated chains specific for CMV antigens. Sequences of the TCR beta chain were said to predict the HLA-A and HLA-B alleles of most subjects accurately. Rarity held for most TCR sequences, but there were some public TCRs that occurred in many donors.

V gene TRBV6-6 combines with J gene TRBJ1-2, with 8 bases that match TRBD1. What was sequenced was PBMCs. The origin of this receptor is a man between 40 and 49 years old in good health and CMV-seronegative. The CDR3 nucleotides are TGTGCCAGCAGGGATCAGGGGGCCGTCTATGGCTACACCTTC. Protein sequence: CASRDQGAVYGYTF.